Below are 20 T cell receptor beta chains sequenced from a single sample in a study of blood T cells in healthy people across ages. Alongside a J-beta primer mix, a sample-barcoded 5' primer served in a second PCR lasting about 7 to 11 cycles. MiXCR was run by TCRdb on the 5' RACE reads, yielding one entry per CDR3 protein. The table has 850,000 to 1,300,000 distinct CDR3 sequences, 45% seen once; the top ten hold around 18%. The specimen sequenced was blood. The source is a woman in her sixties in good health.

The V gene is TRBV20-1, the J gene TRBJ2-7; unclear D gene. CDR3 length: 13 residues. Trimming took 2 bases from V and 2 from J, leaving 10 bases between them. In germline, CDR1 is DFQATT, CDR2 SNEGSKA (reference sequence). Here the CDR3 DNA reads TGCAGTGCTAGAACCCAGGCTACCTACGAGCAGTACTTC. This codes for CSARTQATYEQYF.

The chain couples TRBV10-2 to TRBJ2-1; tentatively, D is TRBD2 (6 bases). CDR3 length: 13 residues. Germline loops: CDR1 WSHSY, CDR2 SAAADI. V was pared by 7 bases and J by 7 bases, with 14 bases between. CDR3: CASKDPGANEQFF. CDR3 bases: TGCGCCAGCAAGGATCCGGGAGCGAATGAGCAGTTCTTC.

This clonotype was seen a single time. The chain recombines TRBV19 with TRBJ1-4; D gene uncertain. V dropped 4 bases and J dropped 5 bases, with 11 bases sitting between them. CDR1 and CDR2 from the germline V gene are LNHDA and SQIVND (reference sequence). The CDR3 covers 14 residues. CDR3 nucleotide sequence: TGTGCCAGTAGTACATCGACCCGCAATGAAAAACTGTTTTTT. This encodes CASSTSTRNEKLFF.

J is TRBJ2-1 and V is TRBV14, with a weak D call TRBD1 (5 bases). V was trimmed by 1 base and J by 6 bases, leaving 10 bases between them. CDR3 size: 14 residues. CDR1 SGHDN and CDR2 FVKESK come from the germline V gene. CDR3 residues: CASSQGGVANEQFF. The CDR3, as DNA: TGTGCCAGCAGCCAAGGGGGCGTAGCCAATGAGCAGTTCTTC.

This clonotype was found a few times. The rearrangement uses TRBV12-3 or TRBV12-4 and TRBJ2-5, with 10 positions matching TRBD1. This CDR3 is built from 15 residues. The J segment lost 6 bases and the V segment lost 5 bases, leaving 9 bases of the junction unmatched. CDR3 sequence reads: CASSPGTGVPKTQYF. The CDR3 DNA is TGTGCCAGCAGTCCCGGGACAGGGGTTCCGAAGACCCAGTACTTC.

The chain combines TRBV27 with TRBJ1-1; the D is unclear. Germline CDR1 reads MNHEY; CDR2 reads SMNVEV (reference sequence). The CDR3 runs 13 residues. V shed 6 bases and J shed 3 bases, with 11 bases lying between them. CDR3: CASSTKGDTEAFF. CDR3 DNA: TGTGCCAGCAGCACCAAGGGAGACACTGAAGCTTTCTTT.

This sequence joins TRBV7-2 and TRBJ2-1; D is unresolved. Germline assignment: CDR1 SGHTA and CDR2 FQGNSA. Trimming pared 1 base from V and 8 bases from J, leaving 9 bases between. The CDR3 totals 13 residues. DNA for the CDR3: TGTGCCAGCAGCTTAGGTCGGGTCGATGAGCAGTTCTTC. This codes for CASSLGRVDEQFF. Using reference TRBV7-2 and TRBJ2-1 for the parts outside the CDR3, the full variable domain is GAGVSQSPSNKVTEKGKDVELRCDPISGHTALYWYRQSLGQGLEFLIYFQGNSAPDKSGLPSDRFSAERTGGSVSTLTIQRTQQEDSAVYLCASSLGRVDEQFFGPGTRLTVL.

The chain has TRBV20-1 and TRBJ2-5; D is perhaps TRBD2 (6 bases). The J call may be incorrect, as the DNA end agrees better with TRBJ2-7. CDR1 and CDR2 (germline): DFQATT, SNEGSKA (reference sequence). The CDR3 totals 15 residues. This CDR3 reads CSANQLRDRSYEQYF. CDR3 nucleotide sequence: TGCAGTGCCAATCAACTGCGGGACCGGAGCTACGAGCAGTACTTC.

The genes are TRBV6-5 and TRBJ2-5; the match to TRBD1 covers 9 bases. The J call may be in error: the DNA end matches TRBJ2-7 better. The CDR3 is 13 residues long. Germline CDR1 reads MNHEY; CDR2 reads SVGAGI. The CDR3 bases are TGTGCCAGCAGAGGGACAGGGAAAGGCGAGCAGTACTTC. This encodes CASRGTGKGEQYF.

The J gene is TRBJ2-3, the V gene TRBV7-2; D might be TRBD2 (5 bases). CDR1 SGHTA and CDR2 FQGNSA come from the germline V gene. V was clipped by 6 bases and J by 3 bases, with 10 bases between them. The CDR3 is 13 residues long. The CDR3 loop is CASRARTTDTQYF. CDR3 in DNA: TGTGCCAGCAGAGCTCGGACTACAGATACGCAGTATTTT.

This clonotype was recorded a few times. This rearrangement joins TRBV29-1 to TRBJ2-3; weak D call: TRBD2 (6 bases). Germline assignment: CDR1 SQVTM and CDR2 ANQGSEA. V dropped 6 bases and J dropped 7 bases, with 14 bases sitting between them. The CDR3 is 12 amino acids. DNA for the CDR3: TGCAGCGTAACGTCTAGCGCGAATACGCAGTATTTT. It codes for CSVTSSANTQYF.

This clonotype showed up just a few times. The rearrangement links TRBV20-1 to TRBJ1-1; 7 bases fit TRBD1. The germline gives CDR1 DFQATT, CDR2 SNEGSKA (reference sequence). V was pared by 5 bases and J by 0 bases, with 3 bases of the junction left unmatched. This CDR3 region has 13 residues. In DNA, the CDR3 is TGCAGTGCTCTCGACAGGGTGAACACTGAAGCTTTCTTT. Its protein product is CSALDRVNTEAFF.

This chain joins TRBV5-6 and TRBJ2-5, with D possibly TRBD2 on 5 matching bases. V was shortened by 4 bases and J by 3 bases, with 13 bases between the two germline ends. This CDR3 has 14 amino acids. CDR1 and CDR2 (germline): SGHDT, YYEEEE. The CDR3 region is CASSLDSSEETQYF. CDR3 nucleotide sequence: TGTGCCAGCAGCCTGGACTCTTCGGAAGAGACCCAGTACTTC.

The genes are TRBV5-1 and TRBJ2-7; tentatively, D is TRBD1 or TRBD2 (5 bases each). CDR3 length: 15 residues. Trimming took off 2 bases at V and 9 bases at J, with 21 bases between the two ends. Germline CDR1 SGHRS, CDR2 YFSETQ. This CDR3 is CASSLLLGESGGQYF. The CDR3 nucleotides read TGCGCCAGCAGCTTACTATTGGGGGAGTCGGGTGGGCAGTACTTC.

In DNA form, the CDR3 reads TGTGCCAGCGCGGGGACAGGGCGGGAGCAGTACTTC. Its translation is CASAGTGREQYF. The chain carries TRBV5-6 and TRBJ2-7; 9 bases are a match to TRBD1. With V trimmed by 7 bases and J by 7 bases, 6 bases remained unmatched. Germline V CDR1 and CDR2: SGHDT, YYEEEE. CDR3 length: 12 amino acids.

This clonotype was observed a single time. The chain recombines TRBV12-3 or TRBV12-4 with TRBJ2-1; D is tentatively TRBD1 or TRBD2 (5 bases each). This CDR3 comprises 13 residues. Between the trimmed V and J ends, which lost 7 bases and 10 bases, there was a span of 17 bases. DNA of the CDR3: TGTGCCAGCAACGGAAACTTTGGGGACGAGCAGTTCTTC. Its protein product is CASNGNFGDEQFF.

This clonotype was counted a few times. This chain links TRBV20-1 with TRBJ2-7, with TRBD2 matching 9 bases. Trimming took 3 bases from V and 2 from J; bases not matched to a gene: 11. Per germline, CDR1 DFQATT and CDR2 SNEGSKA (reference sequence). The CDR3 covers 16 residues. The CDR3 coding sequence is TGCAGTGCTAGTGGTAGGTTAGGCGGGAGGGCCTACGAGCAGTACTTC. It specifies CSASGRLGGRAYEQYF.

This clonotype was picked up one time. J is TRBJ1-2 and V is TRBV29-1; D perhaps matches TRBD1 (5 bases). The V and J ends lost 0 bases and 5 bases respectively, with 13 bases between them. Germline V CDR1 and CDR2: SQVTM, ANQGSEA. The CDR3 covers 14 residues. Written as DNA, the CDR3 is TGCAGCGTTGAAGATCAGGGACGGGGGTATGGCTACACCTTC. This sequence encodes CSVEDQGRGYGYTF.

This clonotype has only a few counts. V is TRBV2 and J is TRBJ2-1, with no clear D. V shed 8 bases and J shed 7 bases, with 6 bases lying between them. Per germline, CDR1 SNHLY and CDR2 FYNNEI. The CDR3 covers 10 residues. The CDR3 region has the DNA TGTGCCAGCTACAGAAATGAGCAGTTCTTC. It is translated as CASYRNEQFF.

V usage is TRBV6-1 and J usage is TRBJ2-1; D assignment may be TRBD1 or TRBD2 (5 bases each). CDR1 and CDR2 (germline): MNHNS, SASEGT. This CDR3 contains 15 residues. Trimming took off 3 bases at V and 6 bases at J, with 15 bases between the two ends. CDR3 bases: TGTGCCAGCAGTGACGCCGGGACGGTGGGCAATGAGCAGTTCTTC. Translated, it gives CASSDAGTVGNEQFF.